Each of the 5 T cell receptor beta chains below was sequenced from the same sample in a study of immune reconstitution after stem cell transplant in scleroderma. TCRdb reprocessed the RT-PCR reads with MiXCR, giving one entry per CDR3 protein. The top ten hold about a quarter of the sample, which has fewer than 3,000 distinct CDR3 sequences, under 14% seen once. The sample was taken before or after autologous hematopoietic stem cell transplantation (not recorded which). Receptors originate from a female donor with systemic sclerosis.

This clonotype was counted a few times. The chain employs TRBV5-1 and TRBJ1-4, with no clear D. The CDR3 is 15 residues long. Trimming pared 4 bases from V and 8 bases from J, leaving 18 bases between. Germline CDR1 is SGHRS and CDR2 is YFSETQ. The CDR3 nucleotides are TGCGCCAGCAGCGGTGGACGGAGAGAAGGGGAAAAACTGTTTTTT. Protein product: CASSGGRREGEKLFF.

Relative to its sample, this clonotype is medium-sized (0.01 to 0.1%). The chain joins TRBV2 to TRBJ2-7; TRBD1 agrees at 8 bases. Trimming at V came to 7 bases and at J to 6 bases, leaving 8 bases not matched to a gene. The germline V gene has CDR1 SNHLY and CDR2 FYNNEI. The CDR3 totals 13 residues. CDR3 loop: CASNLDRAGEQYF. DNA of the CDR3: TGTGCCAGCAACTTGGACAGGGCAGGCGAGCAGTACTTC.

As to this clonotype: A read error is possible here, since a much larger clone lies one base away. The chain joins TRBV30 to TRBJ1-1; 7 bases agree with TRBD1. The ends lost 3 bases at V and 4 bases at J; junction bases unmatched: 8. The CDR3 has 14 residues. The germline V gene has CDR1 GTSNPN and CDR2 SVGIG (reference sequence). CDR3 nucleotide sequence: TGTGCCTGGAGAGTAGAGGGGGCAACCACTGAAGCTTTCTTT. It specifies CAWRVEGATTEAFF.

In this sample, this clonotype is medium-sized. The genes are TRBV2 and TRBJ1-6; 7 bases match TRBD1. V lost 8 bases to trimming and J lost 7 bases; unmatched junction nucleotides: 11. Germline V gene lookup returns CDR1 SNHLY and CDR2 FYNNEI. CDR3 length equals 15 residues. The CDR3 loop is CASLWEGARNSPLHF. CDR3 bases: TGTGCCAGCTTATGGGAGGGGGCGCGGAATTCACCCCTCCACTTT.

This clonotype was seen a handful of times. The V gene is TRBV15, the J gene TRBJ1-1, with D maybe TRBD1 (5 bases). V lost 0 bases and J lost 5, with 10 bases in between. This CDR3 is 14 amino acids long. Per the germline V gene, CDR1 is LNHNV and CDR2 is YYDKDF (reference sequence). The CDR3 loop is CATSRDMGGTEAFF. CDR3 bases: TGTGCCACCAGCAGAGATATGGGGGGGACTGAAGCTTTCTTT.